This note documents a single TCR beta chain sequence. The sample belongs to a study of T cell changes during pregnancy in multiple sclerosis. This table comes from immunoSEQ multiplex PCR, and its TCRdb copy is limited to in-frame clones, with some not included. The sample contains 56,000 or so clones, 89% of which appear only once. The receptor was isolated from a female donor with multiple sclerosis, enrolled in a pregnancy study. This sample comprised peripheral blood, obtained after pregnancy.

The CDR3 reads CASTLGQESQPQHF. The CDR3 DNA is TGTGCCAGTACCCTCGGACAGGAGAGTCAGCCCCAGCATTTT. The chain uses TRBV19 and TRBJ1-5; 7 bases align to TRBD1. The germline V gene encodes CDR1 LNHDA and CDR2 SQIVND (reference sequence). The CDR3 length is 14 residues. V was pared by 7 bases and J by 6 bases, with 9 bases of the junction left unmatched.